Presented here are 6 T cell receptor beta chains from one specimen sequenced in a study of control samples from healthy donors and cancer patients. Only in-frame clones appear in the TCRdb table, and some are missing; sequencing was by immunoSEQ multiplex PCR. Here the sample spans under 150,000 clones, around 92% being singletons. The sample consisted of PBMCs. These receptors came from a man between 45 and 60 years old with head and neck cancer.

The chain joins TRBV4-1 to TRBJ2-1; TRBD2 aligns across 11 bases. Germline V gene sequence: CDR1 MGHRA, CDR2 YSYEKL. J lost 6 bases, V lost 1 base, and 2 bases had no gene match. The CDR3 consists of 15 residues. The CDR3 reads CASSQVLAGVNEQFF. For the CDR3, the DNA is TGCGCCAGCAGCCAAGTACTAGCGGGGGTCAATGAGCAGTTCTTC.

This clone was counted only a few times. J is TRBJ1-2 and V is TRBV14, with D possibly matching TRBD1 (6 bases). Germline CDR1 is SGHDN and CDR2 is FVKESK. The CDR3 loop spans 14 amino acids. V lost 1 base and J 5 bases, leaving 11 bases between the germline ends. CDR3 DNA: TGTGCCAGCAGCCAAGGGGGGCGGAGGTATGGCTACACCTTC. This gives the protein CASSQGGRRYGYTF.

The rearrangement joins TRBV28 to TRBJ1-5; TRBD1 might be the D (6 bases). The CDR3 spans 15 residues. Germline lookup yields CDR1 MDHEN and CDR2 SYDVKM. V lost 4 bases to trimming and J lost 10 bases, with 20 bases between them. CDR3 protein: CASSSPPGGGRPQHF. CDR3 nucleotide sequence: TGTGCCAGCAGTTCTCCCCCGGGAGGGGGAAGACCCCAGCATTTT.

This clone was seen only once. The chain joins TRBV5-1 to TRBJ2-6; D unresolved. The CDR3 sequence is 16 residues long. CDR1 is SGHRS, CDR2 YFSETQ, per germline. The V end was cut by 3 bases, the J end by 0 bases, with 10 bases between. CDR3 amino acids: CASSWTVASGANVLTF. Written as DNA, the CDR3 is TGCGCCAGCAGCTGGACGGTAGCCTCTGGGGCCAACGTCCTGACTTTC.

This clone was counted a single time. The chain carries TRBV18 and TRBJ2-5; D possibly corresponds to TRBD1 (5 bases). The V end was cut by 2 bases, the J end by 4 bases, with 8 bases between. This CDR3 has 13 amino acids. Germline CDR1 and CDR2: KGHSH and LQKENI. The CDR3 reads CASSPRGRETQYF. In DNA form, the CDR3 reads TGTGCCAGCTCACCAAGGGGCAGAGAGACCCAGTACTTC.

The CDR3 region is CASSQNRDTGELFF. CDR3 DNA: TGTGCCAGCAGCCAAAACCGGGACACCGGGGAGCTGTTTTTT. This sequence joins TRBV3-1 (or the pseudogene TRBV3-2) and TRBJ2-2; D is undetermined. Trimming removed 2 bases at V and 3 bases at J, with 7 bases between. The germline gives CDR1 LGHDT, CDR2 YNNKEL (reference sequence). This CDR3 is built from 14 residues.